The source of this TCR beta chain is a study of blood T cell repertoires in COVID-19. In the study overall: Collection of acute and convalescent COVID-19 samples took place in the United States, Italy and Spain. T cells, B-cell-depleted T cells, or PBMCs provided the cDNA or gDNA that served as material.

Methods used by the authors: Amplified reference gene primers provided the basis for estimating nucleated cell counts. Measured with immunoSEQ multiplex PCR; TCRdb has only the in-frame clones, and not every one. Clone size and V and J calls were adopted from that table, with D and trimming inferred from the DNA. The sample consists of a few hundred thousand clones, approximately 89% of them appearing once. Clinical histories supplied by participants themselves formed the basis of cohort assignment. The CDR3 sequence is 14 residues long. V trimming: 6 bases; J trimming: 4 bases; junction bases outside the gene matches: 6. Germline V lookup: CDR1 SNHLY, CDR2 FYNNEI.

V and J are TRBV2 and TRBJ2-5, with TRBD2 identical over 9 bases. The source is an older woman who had recovered from COVID-19. Sequencing input: PBMCs or T cells enriched from blood (not recorded which). In nucleotides, the CDR3 is TGTGCCAGCAGCCCCCCTAGCGGGACAGAGACCCAGTACTTC. Its translation: CASSPPSGTETQYF.